The clone carrying this T cell receptor beta chain was counted many times. TCR cDNA, made by 5'RACE template switching, carried an added universal primer site and UMIs. TCRdb recomputed calls from the 5' RACE reads with MiXCR, one row per CDR3 protein. The repertoire includes 50,000 to 75,000 distinct CDR3 sequences, 5.5% to 6% of them detected once, and 30% to 35% sits in the top ten. The data are from a study of T cells after yellow fever vaccination. About the study: When fractions had low cell numbers, they were prepared with SMART-Seq v4 Ultra Low Input.

V was cut by 7 bases and J by 0 bases, with 12 bases left in between. CDR3 length: 14 residues. Germline V gene lookup returns CDR1 SEHNR and CDR2 FQNEAQ (reference sequence). Broader study findings: Most primary-vaccination clones recurred post-booster (around 95% CD4, over 70% CD8).

This specimen was PBMCs, either bulk or a sorted T-cell subset (CD4+, CD8+, memory, or dextramer-sorted; not recorded which), taken on the day of the yellow fever booster vaccination. V gene TRBV7-9 combines with J gene TRBJ1-2; TRBD1 is a possible D gene (5 bases). The TCR originated in a man between 18 and 35 years old who received the YFV17D yellow fever vaccine. The CDR3 reads CASNPGLSNYGYTF. CDR3 DNA sequence: TGTGCCAGCAACCCAGGGCTTTCTAACTATGGCTACACCTTC.